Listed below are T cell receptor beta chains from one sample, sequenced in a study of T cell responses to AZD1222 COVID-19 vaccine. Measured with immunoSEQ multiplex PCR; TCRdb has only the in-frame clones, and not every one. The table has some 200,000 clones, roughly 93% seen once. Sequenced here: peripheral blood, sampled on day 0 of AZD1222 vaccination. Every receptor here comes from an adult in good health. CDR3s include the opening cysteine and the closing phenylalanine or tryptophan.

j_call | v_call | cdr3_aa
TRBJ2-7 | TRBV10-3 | CAIKIAGAYEQYF
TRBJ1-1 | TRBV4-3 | CASSQDKGTGIEAFF
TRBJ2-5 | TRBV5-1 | CASSFQETQYF
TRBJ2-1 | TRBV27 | CASRAGSARASGEFF
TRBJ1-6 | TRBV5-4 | CASRTGNVDSPLHF
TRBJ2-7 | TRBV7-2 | CASSFGTGFAYEQYF
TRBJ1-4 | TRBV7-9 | CASSLTLGEKLFF
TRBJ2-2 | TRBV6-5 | CASRDTGELFF
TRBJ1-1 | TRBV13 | CASSLWGGTEAFF
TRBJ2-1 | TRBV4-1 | CASSRDRAEQFF
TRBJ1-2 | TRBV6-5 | CASKGQGNYGYTF
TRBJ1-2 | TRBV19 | CASRTPGQGAYNYGYTF
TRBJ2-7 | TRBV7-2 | CASSLQGNTYEQYF
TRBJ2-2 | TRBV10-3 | CAIMSVGSFTNTGELFF
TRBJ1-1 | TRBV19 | CASSSWGQSLGTEAFF
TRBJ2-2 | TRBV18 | CASSPPGRANTGELFF
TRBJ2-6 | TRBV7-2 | CASSHRQGAGANVLTF
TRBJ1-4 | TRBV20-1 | CSASTVYPDRFNEKLFF
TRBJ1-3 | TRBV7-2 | CASSLATGPGNTIYF
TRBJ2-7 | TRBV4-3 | CASSPRSGGEQYF
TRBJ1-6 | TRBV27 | CASSLASGTGGSPLHF
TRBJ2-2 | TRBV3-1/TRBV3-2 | CASSPPGQGAGELFF
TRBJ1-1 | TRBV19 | CASLGPTFPNTEAFF
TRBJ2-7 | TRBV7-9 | CASSLVVRDEQYF
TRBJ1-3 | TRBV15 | CATSRDGIQGPLGNTIYF
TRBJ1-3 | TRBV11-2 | CASSQGASGNTIYF
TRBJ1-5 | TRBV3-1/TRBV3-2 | CASSQGGGGQPQHF
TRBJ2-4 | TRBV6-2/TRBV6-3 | CASSCRTGGSVCFQYF
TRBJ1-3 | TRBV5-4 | CASSLEGKRAGNTIYF
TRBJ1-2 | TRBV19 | CAIIPGPPTSYGYTF
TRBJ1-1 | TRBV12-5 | CASGVWTGLNTEAFF
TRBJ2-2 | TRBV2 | CASSVPTSGGTNVNTGELFF
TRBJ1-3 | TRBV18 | CASSLGNTIYF
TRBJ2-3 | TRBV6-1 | CASSEAGTAVGSDTQYF
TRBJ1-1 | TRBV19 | CASIRFTEAFF
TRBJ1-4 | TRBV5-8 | CASSLGITGGEREKLFF
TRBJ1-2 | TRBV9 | CASSAHRNYGYTF
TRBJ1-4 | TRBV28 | CASSWGLPDEKLFF
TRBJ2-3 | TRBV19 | CASSVPGTSGRVSTDTQYF
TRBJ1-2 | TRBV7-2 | CASSSRGGSNYGYTF
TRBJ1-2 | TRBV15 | CATSLLDRGYTF
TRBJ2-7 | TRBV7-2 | CASSSPGQGVYEQYF
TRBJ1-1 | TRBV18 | CASSAGSNTEAFF
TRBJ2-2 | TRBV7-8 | CASSSVAGYTGELFF
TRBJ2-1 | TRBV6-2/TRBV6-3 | CASSFDRTPGLAGGYNEQFF
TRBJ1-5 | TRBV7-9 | CASSARQELPQHF
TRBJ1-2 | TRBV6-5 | CASRKDRNNYGYTF
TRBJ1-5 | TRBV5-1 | CASSLGTGDPQPQHF